This T cell receptor beta chain comes out of a study of T cells in tumors after PD-1 blockade. As concerns this clone: Its antigen is undetermined.

The CDR3 runs to 16 residues. The V segment lost 2 bases and the J segment 6 bases; nucleotides outside the gene matches: 7. Germline CDR1 MNHEY, CDR2 SVGAGI. Findings and limits, study-wide: Among squamous cell carcinoma expanded CD8+ clones, roughly 47% of exhausted ones versus 25% to 35% of others were novel.

Clones were sequenced by immunoSEQ multiplex PCR, and TCRdb holds only the in-frame ones, with some missing. The sample holds around 14,000 clones, less than 75% seen once. The sequence was obtained from a human donor with cutaneous squamous cell carcinoma. The sample in question was tumor tissue, obtained after anti-PD-1 treatment. The V and J genes are TRBV6-5 and TRBJ2-3; 11 bases are a match to TRBD1. The CDR3, as DNA: TGTGCCAGCAGTTACAAAGGACAGGGGGCACATGATACGCAGTATTTT. As protein: CASSYKGQGAHDTQYF.